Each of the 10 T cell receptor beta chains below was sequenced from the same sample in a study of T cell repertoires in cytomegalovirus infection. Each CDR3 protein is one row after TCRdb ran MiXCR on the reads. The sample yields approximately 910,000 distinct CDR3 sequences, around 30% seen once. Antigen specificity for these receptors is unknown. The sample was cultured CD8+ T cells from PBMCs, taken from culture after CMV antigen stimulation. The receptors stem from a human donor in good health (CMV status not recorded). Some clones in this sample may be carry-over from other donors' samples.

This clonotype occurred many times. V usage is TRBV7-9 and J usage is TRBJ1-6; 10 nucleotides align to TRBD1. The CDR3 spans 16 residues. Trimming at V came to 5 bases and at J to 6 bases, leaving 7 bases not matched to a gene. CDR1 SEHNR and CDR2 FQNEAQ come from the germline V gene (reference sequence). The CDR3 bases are TGTGCCAGCAGCCGGCCGGGACAGGGGAGTAATTCACCCCTCCACTTT. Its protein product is CASSRPGQGSNSPLHF.

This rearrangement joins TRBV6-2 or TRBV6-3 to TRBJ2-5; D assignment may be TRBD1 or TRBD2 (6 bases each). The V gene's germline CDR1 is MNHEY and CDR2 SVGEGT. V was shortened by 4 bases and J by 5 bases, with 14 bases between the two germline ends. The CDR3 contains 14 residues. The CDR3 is CASSWSRGAETQYF. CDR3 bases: TGTGCCAGCAGTTGGTCGAGGGGGGCGGAGACCCAGTACTTC.

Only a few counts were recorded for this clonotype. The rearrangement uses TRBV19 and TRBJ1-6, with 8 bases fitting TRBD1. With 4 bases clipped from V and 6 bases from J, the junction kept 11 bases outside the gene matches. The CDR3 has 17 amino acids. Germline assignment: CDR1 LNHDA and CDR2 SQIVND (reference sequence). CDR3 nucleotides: TGTGCCAGTAGTAGACAACCGGGACAGGAGATTAATTCACCCCTCCACTTT. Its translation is CASSRQPGQEINSPLHF.

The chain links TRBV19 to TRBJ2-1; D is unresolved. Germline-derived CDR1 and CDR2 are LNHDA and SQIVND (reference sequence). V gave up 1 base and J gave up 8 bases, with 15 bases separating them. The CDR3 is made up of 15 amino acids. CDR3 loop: CASSIALPSSDEQFF. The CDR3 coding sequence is TGTGCCAGTAGTATAGCCCTTCCCAGCAGCGATGAGCAGTTCTTC. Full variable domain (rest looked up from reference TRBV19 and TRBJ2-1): DGGITQSPKYLFRKEGQNVTLSCEQNLNHDAMYWYRQDPGQGLRLIYYSQIVNDFQKGDIAEGYSVSREKKESFPLTVTSAQKNPTAFYLCASSIALPSSDEQFFGPGTRLTVL.

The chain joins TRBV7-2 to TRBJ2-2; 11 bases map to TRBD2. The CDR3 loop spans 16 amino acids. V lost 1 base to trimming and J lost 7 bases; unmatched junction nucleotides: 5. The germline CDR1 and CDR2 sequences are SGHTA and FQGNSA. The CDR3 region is CASSLVAGGLDGELFF. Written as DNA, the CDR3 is TGTGCCAGCAGCTTAGTAGCGGGGGGGCTGGACGGGGAGCTGTTTTTT.

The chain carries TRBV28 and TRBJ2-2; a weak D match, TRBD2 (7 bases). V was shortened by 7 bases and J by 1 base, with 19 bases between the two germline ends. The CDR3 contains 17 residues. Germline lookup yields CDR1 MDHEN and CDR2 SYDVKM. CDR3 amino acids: CASKGGGRPRNTGELFF. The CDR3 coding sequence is TGTGCCAGCAAGGGGGGGGGACGACCACGGAACACCGGGGAGCTGTTTTTT.

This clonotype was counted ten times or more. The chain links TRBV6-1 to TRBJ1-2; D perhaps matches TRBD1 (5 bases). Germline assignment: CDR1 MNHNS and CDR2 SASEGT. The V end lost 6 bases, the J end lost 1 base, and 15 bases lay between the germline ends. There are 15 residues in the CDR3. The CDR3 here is CASRRGGGFNYGYTF. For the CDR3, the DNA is TGTGCCAGCAGGAGGGGCGGAGGCTTTAACTATGGCTACACCTTC.

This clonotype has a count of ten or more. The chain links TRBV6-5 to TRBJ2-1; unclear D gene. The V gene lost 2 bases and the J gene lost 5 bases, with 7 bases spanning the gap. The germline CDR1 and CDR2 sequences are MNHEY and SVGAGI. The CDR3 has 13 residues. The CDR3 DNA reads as TGTGCCAGCAGTTACCCGGGCAACAATGAGCAGTTCTTC. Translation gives CASSYPGNNEQFF.

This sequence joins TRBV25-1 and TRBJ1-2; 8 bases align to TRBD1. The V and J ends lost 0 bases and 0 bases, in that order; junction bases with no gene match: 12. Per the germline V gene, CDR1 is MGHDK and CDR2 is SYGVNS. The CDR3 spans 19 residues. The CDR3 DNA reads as TGTGCCAGCAGTGAATATTTCGCGGCAGGGGGCCCGGCTAACTATGGCTACACCTTC. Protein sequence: CASSEYFAAGGPANYGYTF.

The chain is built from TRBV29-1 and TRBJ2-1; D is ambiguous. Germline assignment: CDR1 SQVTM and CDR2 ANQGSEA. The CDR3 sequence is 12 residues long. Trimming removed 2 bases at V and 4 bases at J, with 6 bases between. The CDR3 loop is CSVESTYNEQFF. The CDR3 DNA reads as TGCAGCGTTGAATCCACTTACAATGAGCAGTTCTTC.